This T cell receptor beta chain was retrieved from a study of beta chain features in type 1 diabetes. The V gene lost 4 bases and the J gene lost 8 bases, with 15 bases spanning the gap. Germline CDR1 and CDR2: LNHDA and SQIVND (reference sequence). There are 14 residues in the CDR3. Isolated RNA was reverse transcribed in full, so expressed TCRB transcripts were sequenced. Some clones are missing from TCRdb's copy, which holds only in-frame ones; the method was immunoSEQ multiplex PCR. The sample holds around 150,000 clones, approximately 8.1% seen once. The sequence was obtained from a man aged 18 to 30 in good health. Material for sequencing was central memory CD4+ T cells from blood. The V call is TRBV19, the J call TRBJ2-1, with D maybe TRBD1 (6 bases). The CDR3 reads CASSTRGGIDEQFF. The CDR3 DNA reads TGTGCCAGTAGTACCCGTGGGGGCATCGATGAGCAGTTCTTC.